A selection of T cell receptor beta chains follows, all from one sample in a study of T cells in Graves' hyperthyroidism and ophthalmopathy. Via MiXCR, TCRdb re-called the multiplex PCR reads, giving one row per CDR3 protein. The sample lists about 710,000 distinct CDR3 sequences, roughly 15% occurring once. The sample taken for sequencing was blood. All receptors come from a man between 18 and 29 years old with Graves' hyperthyroidism. The CDR3 runs from the conserved cysteine through the conserved F or W. A D gene is named only where the DNA matches it firmly. Expanded clones are given a class, and other clones once, few, many or no size at all.

>.|TRBJ2-1|TRBD1|TRBV12-3/TRBV12-4
CASRGDRTYNEQFF
TGTGCCAGCAGGGGGGACAGGACCTACAATGAGCAGTTCTTC
>few|TRBJ2-3|.|TRBV5-1
CASSLVGEDTQYF
TGCGCCAGCAGCTTGGTTGGGGAAGATACGCAGTATTTT
>few|TRBJ2-2|.|TRBV5-4
CASSHSPGRDTGELFF
TGTGCCAGCAGCCACTCCCCGGGGCGGGACACCGGGGAGCTGTTTTTT
>few|TRBJ2-3|.|TRBV12-3/TRBV12-4
CASSNTDRRNTDTQYF
TGTGCCAGCAGTAATACTGACAGGCGAAACACAGATACGCAGTATTTT
>many|TRBJ2-3|.|TRBV7-2
CASSLTSLTDTQYF
TGTGCCAGCAGCCTTACTAGTTTAACAGATACGCAGTATTTT
>few|TRBJ2-7|TRBD1|TRBV27
CASSSRTGSSYEQYF
TGTGCCAGCAGTTCTAGGACAGGGAGCTCCTACGAGCAGTACTTC
>.|TRBJ2-2|.|TRBV12-3/TRBV12-4
CASSYENDGELFF
TGTGCCAGCAGCTACGAGAATGACGGGGAGCTGTTTTTT
>.|TRBJ1-1|.|TRBV19
CASSGSGSGTEAFF
TGTGCCAGTAGTGGGTCGGGTTCGGGCACTGAAGCTTTCTTT
>many|TRBJ1-1|.|TRBV7-2
CASSQDIWTEAFF
TGTGCCAGCAGTCAAGACATTTGGACTGAAGCTTTCTTT
>many|TRBJ2-6|.|TRBV7-2
CASSPRRWGANVLTF
TGTGCCAGCAGCCCGCGGCGGTGGGGGGCCAACGTCCTGACTTTC
>.|TRBJ1-1|.|TRBV6-2/TRBV6-3
CASSIVGQGITEAFF
TGTGCCAGCAGTATAGTGGGGCAGGGTATCACTGAAGCTTTCTTT
>many|TRBJ2-1|.|TRBV20-1
CSARDNSRNEQFF
TGCAGTGCTAGAGATAATAGCCGCAATGAGCAGTTCTTC
>many|TRBJ2-3|.|TRBV28
CASSYGPSTDTQYF
TGTGCCAGCAGTTACGGACCTAGCACAGATACGCAGTATTTT
>.|TRBJ2-1|TRBD1|TRBV7-2
CASSPDRVGYNEQFF
TGTGCCAGCAGCCCGGACAGGGTGGGTTACAATGAGCAGTTCTTC
>few|TRBJ1-5|TRBD1|TRBV19
CASSTTGYSNQPQHF
TGTGCCAGTAGTACGACAGGGTATAGCAATCAGCCCCAGCATTTT
>many|TRBJ2-3|.|TRBV2
CASSIYQVLAEGDTDTQYF
TGTGCCAGCAGTATATACCAGGTTTTAGCGGAGGGGGACACAGATACGCAGTATTTT
>few|TRBJ2-1|TRBD1|TRBV20-1
CSATTTGGPYNEQFF
TGCAGTGCTACGACTACAGGGGGCCCCTACAATGAGCAGTTCTTC
>.|TRBJ2-7|TRBD2|TRBV6-7
CASSYPPCGGRMYEQYF
TGTGCCAGCAGTTACCCCCCCTGCGGGGGGCGCATGTACGAGCAGTACTTC
>many|TRBJ1-3|.|TRBV30
CAWSGLEITGNTIYF
TGTGCCTGGAGTGGACTGGAGATAACTGGAAACACCATATATTTT
>.|TRBJ1-1|.|TRBV28
CASSLPTNPTEAFF
TGTGCCAGCAGCCTCCCAACCAACCCCACTGAAGCTTTCTTT